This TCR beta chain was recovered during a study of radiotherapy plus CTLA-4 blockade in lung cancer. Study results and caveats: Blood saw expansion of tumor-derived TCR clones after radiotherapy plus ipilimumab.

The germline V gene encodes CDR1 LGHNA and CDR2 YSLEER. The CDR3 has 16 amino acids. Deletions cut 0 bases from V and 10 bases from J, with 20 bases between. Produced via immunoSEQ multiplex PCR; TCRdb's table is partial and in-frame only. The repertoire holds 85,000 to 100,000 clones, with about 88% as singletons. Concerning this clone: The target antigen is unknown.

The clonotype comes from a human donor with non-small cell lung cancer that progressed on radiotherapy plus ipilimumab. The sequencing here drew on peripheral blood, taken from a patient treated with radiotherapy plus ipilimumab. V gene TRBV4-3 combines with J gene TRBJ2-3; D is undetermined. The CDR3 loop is CASSQDLIRTSGSQYF. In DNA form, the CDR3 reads TGCGCCAGCAGCCAAGATCTAATCCGGACCTCAGGTTCGCAGTATTTT.